A single TCR beta chain is shown here with its context. Assignment of participants to cohorts was predicated upon participant-reported clinical history. Among Cohort 3 donors, those recovered had two negative PCRs, clearance, or symptom resolution. This table comes from immunoSEQ multiplex PCR, and its TCRdb copy is limited to in-frame clones, with some not included. The profile shows roughly 230,000 clones, about 80% of them singletons. The CDR3 sequence is 15 residues long. V was pared by 0 bases and J by 4 bases, with 4 bases of the junction left unmatched. Germline CDR1 KGHSH, CDR2 LQKENI. These data come from a study of blood T cell repertoires in COVID-19. Overall study: Sample material is recorded as cDNA or gDNA derived from T cells, B-cell-depleted T cells, or PBMCs.

Material: PBMCs or T cells enriched from blood (not recorded which). The sequence came from a man aged 45 to 65 who had recovered from COVID-19. This chain uses TRBV18 with TRBJ2-7, with TRBD1 identical over 9 bases. CDR3 DNA: TGTGCCAGCTCACCACCGTGGGACAGGGCTTACGAGCAGTACTTC. It yields the protein CASSPPWDRAYEQYF.